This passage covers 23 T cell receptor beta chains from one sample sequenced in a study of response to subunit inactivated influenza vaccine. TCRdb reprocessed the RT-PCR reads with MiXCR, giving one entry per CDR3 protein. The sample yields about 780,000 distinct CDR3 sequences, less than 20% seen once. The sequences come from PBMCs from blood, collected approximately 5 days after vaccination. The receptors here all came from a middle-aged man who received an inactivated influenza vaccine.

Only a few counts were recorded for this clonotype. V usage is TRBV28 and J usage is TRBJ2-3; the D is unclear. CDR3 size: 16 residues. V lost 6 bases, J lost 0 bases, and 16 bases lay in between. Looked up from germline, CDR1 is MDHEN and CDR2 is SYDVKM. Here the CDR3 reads CASSPYILTSTDTQYF. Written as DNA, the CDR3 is TGTGCCAGCAGCCCATACATACTCACCAGCACAGATACGCAGTATTTT.

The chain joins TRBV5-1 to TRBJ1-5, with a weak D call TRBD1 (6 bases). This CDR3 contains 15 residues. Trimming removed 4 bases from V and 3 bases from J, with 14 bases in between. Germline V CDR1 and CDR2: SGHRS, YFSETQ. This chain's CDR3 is CASSRTRGDNQPQHF. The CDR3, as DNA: TGCGCCAGCAGCCGGACAAGGGGGGACAATCAGCCCCAGCATTTT. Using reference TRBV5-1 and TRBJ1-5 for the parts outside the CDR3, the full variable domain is KAGVTQTPRYLIKTRGQQVTLSCSPISGHRSVSWYQQTPGQGLQFLFEYFSETQRNKGNFPGRFSGRQFSNSRSEMNVSTLELGDSALYLCASSRTRGDNQPQHFGDGTRLSIL.

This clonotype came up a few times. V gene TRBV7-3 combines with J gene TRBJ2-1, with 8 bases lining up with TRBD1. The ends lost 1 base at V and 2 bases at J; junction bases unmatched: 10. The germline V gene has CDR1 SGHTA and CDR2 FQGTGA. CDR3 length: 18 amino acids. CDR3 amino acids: CASSLKPLTGETYNEQFF. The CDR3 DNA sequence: TGTGCCAGCAGCTTAAAGCCATTGACAGGGGAAACCTACAATGAGCAGTTCTTC.

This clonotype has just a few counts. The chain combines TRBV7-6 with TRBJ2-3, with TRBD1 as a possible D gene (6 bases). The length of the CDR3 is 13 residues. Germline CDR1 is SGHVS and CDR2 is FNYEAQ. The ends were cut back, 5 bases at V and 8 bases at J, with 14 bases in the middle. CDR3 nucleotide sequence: TGTGCCAGCAGCCCCGGGAACAGGGTTACGCAGTATTTT. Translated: CASSPGNRVTQYF.

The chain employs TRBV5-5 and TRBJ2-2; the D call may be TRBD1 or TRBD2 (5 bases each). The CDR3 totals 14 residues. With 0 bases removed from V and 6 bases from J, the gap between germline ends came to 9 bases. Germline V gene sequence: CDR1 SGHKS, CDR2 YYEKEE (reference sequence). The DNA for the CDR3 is TGTGCCAGCAGCTTGGGAGGGGCCGCCGGGGAGCTGTTTTTT. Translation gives CASSLGGAAGELFF.

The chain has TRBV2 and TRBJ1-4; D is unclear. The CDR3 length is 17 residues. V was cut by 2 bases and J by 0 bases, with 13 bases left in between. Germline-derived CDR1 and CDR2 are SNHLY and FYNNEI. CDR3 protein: CASSESVGYATNEKLFF. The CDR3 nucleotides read TGTGCCAGCAGTGAATCAGTGGGATATGCAACTAATGAAAAACTGTTTTTT.

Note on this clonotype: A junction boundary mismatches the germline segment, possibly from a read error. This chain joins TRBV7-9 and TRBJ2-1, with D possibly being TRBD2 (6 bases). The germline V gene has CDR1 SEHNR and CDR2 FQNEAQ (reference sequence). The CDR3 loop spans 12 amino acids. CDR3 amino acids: CASSTESGQAAF. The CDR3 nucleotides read TGTGCCAGCAGTACGGAGAGCGGGCAAGCCGCCTTC.

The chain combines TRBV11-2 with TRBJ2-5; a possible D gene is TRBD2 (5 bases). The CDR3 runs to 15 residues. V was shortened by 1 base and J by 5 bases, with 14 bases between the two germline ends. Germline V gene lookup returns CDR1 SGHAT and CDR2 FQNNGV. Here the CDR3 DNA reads TGTGCCAGCAGCTTAGGAGGGAGCGTGTCCGAGACCCAGTACTTC. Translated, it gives CASSLGGSVSETQYF.

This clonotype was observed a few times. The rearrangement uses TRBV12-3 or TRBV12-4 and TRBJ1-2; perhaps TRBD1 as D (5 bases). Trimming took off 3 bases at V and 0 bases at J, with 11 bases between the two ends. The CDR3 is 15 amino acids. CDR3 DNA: TGTGCCAGCAGTTTCTCAACAGGCACTAACTATGGCTACACCTTC. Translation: CASSFSTGTNYGYTF.

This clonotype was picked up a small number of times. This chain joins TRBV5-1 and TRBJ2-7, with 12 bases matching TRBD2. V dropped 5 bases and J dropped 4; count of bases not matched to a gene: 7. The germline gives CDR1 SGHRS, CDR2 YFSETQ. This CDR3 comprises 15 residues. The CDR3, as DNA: TGCGCCAGCAGAGGCGGACTAGCGGGAAGTTACGAGCAGTACTTC. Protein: CASRGGLAGSYEQYF.

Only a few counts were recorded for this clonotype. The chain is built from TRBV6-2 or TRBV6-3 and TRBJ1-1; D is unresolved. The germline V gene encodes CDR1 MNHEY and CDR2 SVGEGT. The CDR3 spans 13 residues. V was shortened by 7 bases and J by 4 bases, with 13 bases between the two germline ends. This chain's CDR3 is CASIDWVGTEAFF. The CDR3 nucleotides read TGTGCCAGCATCGACTGGGTAGGCACTGAAGCTTTCTTT.

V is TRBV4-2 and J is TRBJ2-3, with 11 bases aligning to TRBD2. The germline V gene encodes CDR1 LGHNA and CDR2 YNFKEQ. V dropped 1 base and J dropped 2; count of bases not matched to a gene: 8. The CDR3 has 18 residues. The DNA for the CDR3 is TGTGCCAGCAGCCAAGGAACACTAGCGGGGGCCCCCACAGATACGCAGTATTTT. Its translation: CASSQGTLAGAPTDTQYF.

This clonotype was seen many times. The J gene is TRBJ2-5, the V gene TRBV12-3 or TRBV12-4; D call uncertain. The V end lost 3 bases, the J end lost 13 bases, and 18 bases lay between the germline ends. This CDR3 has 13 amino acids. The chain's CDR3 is CASSFIPAGPRYF. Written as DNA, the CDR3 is TGTGCCAGCAGTTTCATCCCCGCCGGCCCGAGGTACTTC.

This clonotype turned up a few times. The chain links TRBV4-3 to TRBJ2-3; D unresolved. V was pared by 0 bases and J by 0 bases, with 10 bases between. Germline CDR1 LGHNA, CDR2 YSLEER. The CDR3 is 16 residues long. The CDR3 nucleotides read TGCGCCAGCAGCCAAGATCTCCGGGTTAGCACAGATACGCAGTATTTT. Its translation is CASSQDLRVSTDTQYF.

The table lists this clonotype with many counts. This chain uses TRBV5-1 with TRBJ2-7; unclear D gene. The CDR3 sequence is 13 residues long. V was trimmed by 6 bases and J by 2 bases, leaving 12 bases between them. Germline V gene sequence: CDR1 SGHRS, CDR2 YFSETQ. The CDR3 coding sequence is TGCGCCAGCACTCAGGAAGGAGCCTACGAGCAGTACTTC. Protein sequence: CASTQEGAYEQYF.

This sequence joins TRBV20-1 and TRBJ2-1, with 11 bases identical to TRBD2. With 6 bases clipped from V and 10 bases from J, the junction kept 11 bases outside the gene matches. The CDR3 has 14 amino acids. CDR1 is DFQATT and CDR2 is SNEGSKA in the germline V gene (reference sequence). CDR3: CSAPRTSGWEEQFF. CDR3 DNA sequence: TGCAGTGCACCAAGGACTAGCGGGTGGGAGGAGCAGTTCTTC.

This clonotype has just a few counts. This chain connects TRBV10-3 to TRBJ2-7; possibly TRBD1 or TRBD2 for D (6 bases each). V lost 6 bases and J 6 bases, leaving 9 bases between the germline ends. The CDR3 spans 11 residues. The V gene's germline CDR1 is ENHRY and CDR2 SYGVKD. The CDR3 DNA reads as TGTGCCATCAGACAGGGACTCGAGCAGTACTTC. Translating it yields CAIRQGLEQYF.

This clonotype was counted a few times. The CDR3 here is CASSTAGGYNEQFF. In DNA, the CDR3 is TGTGCCAGCAGCACTGCGGGGGGTTACAATGAGCAGTTCTTC. The J gene is TRBJ2-1, the V gene TRBV12-3 or TRBV12-4; TRBD2 matches at 8 bases. The ends lost 6 bases at V and 4 bases at J; junction bases unmatched: 5. CDR3 length: 14 residues.

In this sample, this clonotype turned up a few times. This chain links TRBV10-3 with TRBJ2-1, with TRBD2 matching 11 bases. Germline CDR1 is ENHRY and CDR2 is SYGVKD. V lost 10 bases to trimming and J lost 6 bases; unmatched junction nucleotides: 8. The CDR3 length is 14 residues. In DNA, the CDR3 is TGTGCCACCATAGCGGGAGGGCATGGCAATGAGCAGTTCTTC. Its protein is CATIAGGHGNEQFF.

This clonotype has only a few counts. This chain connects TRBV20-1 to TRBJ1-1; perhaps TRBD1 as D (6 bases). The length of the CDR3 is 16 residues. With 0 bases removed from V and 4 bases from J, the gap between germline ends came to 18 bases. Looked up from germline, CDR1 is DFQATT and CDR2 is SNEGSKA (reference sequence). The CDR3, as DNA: TGCAGTGCTAGAGATCGGGGAGGGACACGTATCACTGAAGCTTTCTTT. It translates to CSARDRGGTRITEAFF.

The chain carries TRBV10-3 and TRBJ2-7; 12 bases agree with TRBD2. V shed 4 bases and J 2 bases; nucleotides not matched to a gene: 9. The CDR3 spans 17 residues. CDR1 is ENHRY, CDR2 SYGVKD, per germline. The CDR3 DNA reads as TGTGCCATCAGTGCAAAGACTAGCGGGGGCGTAACCTACGAGCAGTACTTC. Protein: CAISAKTSGGVTYEQYF.

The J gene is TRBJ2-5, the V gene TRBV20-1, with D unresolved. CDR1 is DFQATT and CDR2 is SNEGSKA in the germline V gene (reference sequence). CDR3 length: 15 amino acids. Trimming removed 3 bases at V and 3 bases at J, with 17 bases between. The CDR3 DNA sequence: TGCAGTGCTAGTCTCACCTTAGGAAACAAAGAGACCCAGTACTTC. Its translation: CSASLTLGNKETQYF.

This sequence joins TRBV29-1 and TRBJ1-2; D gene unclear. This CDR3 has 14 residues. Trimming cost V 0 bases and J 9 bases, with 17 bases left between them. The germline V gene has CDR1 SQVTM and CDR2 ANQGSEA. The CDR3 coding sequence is TGCAGCGTTGAAGATCAGCCCGTGTCTAGGAGCTACACCTTC. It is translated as CSVEDQPVSRSYTF. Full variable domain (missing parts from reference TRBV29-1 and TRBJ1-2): SAVISQKPSRDICQRGTSLTIQCQVDSQVTMMFWYRQQPGQSLTLIATANQGSEATYESGFVIDKFPISRPNLTFSTLTVSNMSPEDSSIYLCSVEDQPVSRSYTFGSGTRLTVV.